This T cell receptor (beta chain) was found in a study of blood T cell repertoires in COVID-19 (TCRdb year 2020). At the level of the whole study: Collaborator samples came from the United States, Italy and Spain and covered acute and convalescent phases of COVID-19. The samples were drawn from the first 160 participants of the ongoing ImmuneRACE study and from some 1,300 subjects provided by 6 global collaborators. The prospective study material was composed of cDNA or gDNA derived from T cells, B-cell-depleted T cells, or PBMCs. HLA class I and class II types, where available, came from metadata supplied by the sample provider rather than from assay-based typing. The repertoires were released in a freely available public database meant as a resource for research on the immune response to SARS-CoV-2. Nearly every sample came with metadata listing a de-identified subject ID, COVID-19 status, age in years and sex. Subjects who had been exposed to COVID-19, were actively infected with it, or had recovered from it provided the deeply sampled blood TCRbeta repertoires that made up the dataset. What the study reported, not specific to this receptor: Clinical and demographic metadata were provided uncurated, with the amount varying by source and participant.

This clone was found once. Its antigen specificity is not known. Per-nucleotide qualities are absent, and no much larger clonotype sits a single base away. Whole blood was collected in K2EDTA tubes by collaborating institutions according to the institutions' own protocols. For TCRbeta analysis, collaborators shipped samples in one of three forms: frozen whole blood, isolated PBMCs, or DNA extracted from either of those sample types. TCRbeta CDR3 regions were amplified from genomic DNA using the immunoSEQ Assay, a bias-controlled multiplex PCR. For the original study's pipeline: Within the assay, amplification of reference gene primers was used to estimate how many nucleated cells each sample contained. Sequence reads were collapsed and filtered to measure the absolute abundance of every unique TCRbeta CDR3 rearrangement. For each sample, productive Simpson clonality was calculated as the square root of Simpson's diversity index across productive rearrangements. As stored in TCRdb, this immuneACCESS dataset retains in-frame rearrangements with V and J assigned. A fraction of the clones does not appear; measured against another copy, unresolved V genes explain less than half of the discrepancy, and the remainder lacks a known reason. V, J and clone size reflect that table, while D and trimming were determined from the DNA. Counted in this sample were 150,000 to 200,000 clones; around 87% of them appeared once. Jointly, the top ten make up roughly 3.3% of the sample.

From the cysteine through the phenylalanine, the CDR3 covers 15 amino acids. Solely the CDR3 DNA is kept, with 45 bases framed from the first base. CDR1 is given as PRHDT and CDR2 as FYEKMQ, both from the germline V gene (reference sequence). Germline trimming amounts to 4 bases on V and 5 bases on J, with 10 as the count of junction bases outside the gene matches. This clonotype originated in a young man with active or convalescent COVID-19. The sequence is built from TRBV13 and TRBJ1-2, with 7 junctional bases fitting TRBD1. Specimen: peripheral blood. The CDR3 protein sequence reads: CASSYGTDTSYGYTF. The nucleotide sequence reads as follows: TGTGCCAGCAGCTACGGGACAGACACTTCTTATGGCTACACCTTC.